This T cell receptor beta chain derives from a study of blood T cells in healthy people across ages. Study-wide results and limits: Shifts in expanded clonotypes may have been confounded by donor CMV status, which was unknown.

About this clonotype: The antigen is unknown.

The V and J ends lost 0 bases and 9 bases respectively, with 13 bases between them. Germline V lookup: CDR1 SGDLS, CDR2 YYNGEE. This CDR3 comprises 14 residues. Together with a sample-barcoded 5' primer, a J-beta primer mix was included in a second PCR lasting about 6 to 12 cycles. TCRdb fed the 5' RACE reads into MiXCR, producing one record per CDR3 protein. The table has 1.4 million or so distinct CDR3 sequences, around 40% seen once. The sequence was obtained from a woman younger than 30 in good health. Material: blood. This chain uses TRBV9 with TRBJ2-1; a possible D gene is TRBD1 (6 bases). CDR3 amino acids: CASSVGQGLGEQFF. In nucleotides, the CDR3 is TGTGCCAGCAGCGTAGGGCAGGGGCTAGGTGAGCAGTTCTTC.